This TCR beta chain was captured by sequencing in a study of human T cells and chemical hapten exposure (dated by TCRdb to 2020 to 2023). Study-wide context: For sensitization, 2% DPC in acetone was applied to a 2 cm by 2 cm area of upper inner arm skin. Patients additionally received weekly therapeutic DPC doses to the scalp throughout the roughly 23-week study period. Patch testing was performed on the upper back with Finn chambers containing 0.01% DPC, and the patch tests were scored after 6 days according to International Contact Dermatitis Research Group standards. The mostly female patient cohort included alopecia areata with under or over 50% scalp involvement, alopecia totalis and alopecia universalis. Libraries were pooled for sequencing, and variation in per-sample TCR yields was attributed mainly to small differences in library volumes within the pool. In alopecia patients, the study followed how the peripheral blood TCR repertoire changed in vivo over primary and secondary sensitization to diphenylcyclopropenone (DPC), a hapten. Blood samples were taken from patients before sensitization (week 0) and at 2, 6 and about 24 weeks after DPC sensitization. About 29 alopecia patients gave blood for TCR sequencing at one to four time points (pre-sensitization, 2, 6 and 24 weeks).

Trimming costs V 2 bases and J 5 bases, and their ends lie 19 bases apart. There are 18 amino acids in the CDR3, from cysteine to phenylalanine inclusive. CDR3 DNA is the only sequence kept; it has 54 bases, read in frame from the first base. For CDR1 and CDR2, the germline V gene lists SGHDN and FVKESK. What the research found in general, with its limitations: Alopecia, a presumed autoimmune disease, was present in all patients, so the immune response of the patients might differ from that of healthy individuals. Compared with pre-sensitization or healthy control sets, expanded TCRs formed significantly more large CDR3 similarity clusters, which is consistent with antigen-driven responses. The number of TCRs above 1 in 1000 frequency did not change with DPC sensitization; there was no evidence of global repertoire structure alterations. Patch test score was positively correlated with the number of PT1 expanded TCRs, with significance at thresholds 8, 16 and 32 but not at 4. After repeated subsampling, the strength of the expansion versus patch-test correlation and the threshold at which it became significant changed.

The sample holds a few counts of this clonotype. Its recognized antigen is unknown. No per-base quality is available; no much larger clone lies one base away. Read against the paper, the sample's time point label means: patch test 3, about 24 weeks after DPC sensitization. Interpreted using the paper, the treatment or condition label stands for: therapeutic diphenylcyclopropenone sensitization with weekly scalp DPC. At each patch-test visit, blood was drawn before the patch test was applied. Patients were eligible if aged 18 to 70, diagnosed with alopecia and judged suitable for DPC therapy, and pregnant patients were excluded. Total RNA was extracted from unfractionated whole blood that had been collected in Tempus Blood RNA tubes. Library construction relied on RACE. The data were produced on a NextSeq 500. During library preparation, unique molecular identifiers were attached to individual cDNA molecules so that TCRs could be counted quantitatively and reproducibly. Each blood RNA sample was used to sequence both TCR alpha and TCR beta chains. The study's own analysis went as follows. A median of roughly 100,000 TCRs per sample was observed, with a range of about 23,224 to 700,000. V, J and CDR3 annotation of the TCR reads was performed with the Decombinator software suite. To make PS versus PT1 abundance plots, every sample was subsampled to the same number of TCRs (28,000). TCRs were defined as expanded if absent before sensitization and observed at least eight times at the 2-week time point. TCRdb reworked the public reads: Q25 trimming with fastp, MiXCR clone assembly, productive beta chains retained. Duplicate CDR3 protein sequences are folded into a single record with the most common DNA and genes. The V and J calls come from TCRdb's annotation, not from the publication. The sample includes about 190,000 distinct CDR3 sequences, with around a quarter observed a single time. The ten largest clones add up to approximately 2.5% of the sample.

The TCR sequence derives from a woman between 40 and 55 years old with alopecia areata. Some clones in this sample may be carry-over from other donors' samples. The material was whole blood, obtained in connection with sensitization to the hapten diphenylcyclopropenone (DPC). The chain couples TRBV14 to TRBJ2-6; TRBD1 might be the D gene, on 6 matching bases. The CDR3 amino acid sequence is: CASSQTVQGISRANVLTF. The base sequence is TGTGCCAGCAGCCAAACTGTACAGGGAATTTCTAGGGCCAACGTCCTGACTTTC.